This entry features one TCR beta chain sequence. There is no known antigen for this receptor. One base away there is no much larger clone; base qualities are not given. Ficoll-Paque density gradient centrifugation was the method used to isolate PBMCs. The instrument was an Illumina NovaSeq 6000. TCRalpha and TCRbeta cDNA libraries were built by 5'RACE with constant-segment primers, adding sample barcodes and unique molecular identifiers. RNA was extracted from every sample with Trizol reagent. Libraries were amplified in two PCR steps, with a second sample barcode and Illumina TruSeq adapters added in the second step. Sequencing of libraries was performed on an Illumina NovaSeq with 2 x 150 bp paired-end reads. In the paper's pipeline: With migec v1.2.7, reads were demultiplexed and then collapsed into UMI-guided consensus sequences. With mixcr v2.1.11, UMI consensuses were aligned to TRA and TRB V and J templates and assembled into clonotypes. Clonotypes were classified as expanded or contracted when called significant by both edgeR and NoisET, with noise models trained on biological replicates. For edgeR calls, a false discovery rate-adjusted p below 0.01 and a log2 fold-change threshold of 1 were applied. PCA with hierarchical clustering of max-normalized trajectories of the 1000 most abundant clonotypes was used as exploratory dynamics analysis. Each responding clone was given a CD4 or CD8 phenotype based on the CD4+ and CD8+ repertoires, which had been sequenced separately. The public reads were reanalyzed by TCRdb: fastp trimming at Q25, MiXCR alignment, in-frame beta chains only. Identical CDR3 proteins give one entry, which carries the most common genes and DNA. These V and J calls are TCRdb output, not the study's own analysis. The sample table shows about 390,000 distinct CDR3 sequences, and about a sixth are seen once. In total, the top ten clones hold roughly a fifth of the sample.

The source of the sample is a study of T-cell memory formation after mild COVID-19 (dated by TCRdb to the early 2020s). In the study overall: TCR sequence clusters from the two donors were found to be largely donor specific. In two donors, T-cell clones that expanded and contracted after mild COVID-19 were followed by sequencing TCRalpha and TCRbeta repertoires longitudinally. The cohort was made up of two young adult volunteers, one female and one male, who were previously healthy.

The research as a whole found: SARS-CoV-2 specificity of the second-wave clones peaking on day 37 was not confirmed. Some responding clones were detected in pre-infection memory, suggesting pre-existing cross-reactive memory T cells joined the SARS-CoV-2 response. Balanced CD4/CD8 phenotypes were observed for clones contracting from day 15 to 85, whereas a bias towards CD4+ was observed for a second wave of clones expanding from day 15 to 37. The study covered only a couple of mild cases, and larger cohorts including severe cases with pre-infection samples were considered necessary. Contracting CD4+ clones were found mainly in CM and EM memory subsets, while CD8+ clones were enriched in EMRA.

The CDR3 starts with the cysteine, ends with the phenylalanine, and has 13 residues. Only CDR3 DNA remains: 39 bases, in frame from the first base. Trimming costs V 1 base and J 4 bases, and their ends lie 8 bases apart. CDR1 and CDR2, looked up from the germline V gene, are SGDLS and YYNGEE. This TCR derives from a young man who had mild COVID-19 (a few samples of this study predate the infection). The sample titles of this study are shuffled in the database, so cell type and time point are left out; the donor was told from shared clones. Recombination linked TRBV9 to TRBJ2-5, with the D segment identity uncertain. Material: PBMCs or a T cell subset sorted from them (not recorded which). The nucleotide sequence reads TGTGCCAGCAGCGTATCCTCTGGAGAGACCCAGTACTTC. Its protein reads: CASSVSSGETQYF.